This record concerns one T cell receptor (beta chain) sequence. The table lists this clonotype with many counts. Its antigen has not been determined. No base-level quality is on record; no much larger clone is a single base apart. Preparation of the library involved 5' RACE. The sequencer was an Illumina HiSeq 2500. A second PCR of about 7 to 12 cycles was run with a J-beta primer mix and a sample-barcoded 5' primer. A unique molecular identifier was introduced onto each TCR beta cDNA molecule by a template-switch 5' adaptor carrying 12 random nucleotides. At least 2.5 million CDR3-containing paired-end reads were obtained from each sample. All of the RNA was converted into first-strand cDNA using the Mint cDNA synthesis kit, with a TRBC-specific oligonucleotide serving as the primer. Following uracil-DNA glycosylase treatment, a first 18-cycle PCR with universal primers M1SS and BC2_uni_R was performed on all cDNA. In the source study's methods: Normalization of each sample was performed by random selection of 1 million high-quality reads, each carrying a distinct molecular identifier. Reads with shared molecular identifiers were discarded instead of being binned into consensus sequences. MiTCR, with a Q25 quality threshold and the strictest error-elimination algorithm, was used for CDR3 identification, clonotype clustering and error correction. Lower-bound total TCR beta diversity was estimated with a nonparametric unseen species model using Euler transformation. The raw public data were reprocessed by TCRdb itself: fastp quality trimming at Q25, MiXCR clonotype calling, in-frame beta chains only. Entries are consolidated by CDR3 protein sequence, retaining the most common genes and DNA. The V and J calls and clone size are TCRdb's, not the authors'. The sample profile shows hundreds of thousands of distinct CDR3 sequences; about 30% of them were found once. The ten most abundant clones make up over 15% of the sample.

The germline V gene gives CDR1 as MNHEY and CDR2 as SVGEGT. There are 14 amino acids in the CDR3, from cysteine to phenylalanine inclusive. The CDR3 DNA has 42 bases and is translated from base 1. Relative to germline, V is 8 bases shorter and J is 5 bases shorter, with 18 bases between their ends. This sample is drawn from a study of blood T cells in healthy people across ages (dated by TCRdb to 2013 to 2016). For context, the study as a whole: In model experiments, template switching captured about one uniquely barcoded TCR beta cDNA molecule for every two T cells. The study measured age-related changes in TCR beta repertoire diversity using deep sequencing normalized with unique cDNA molecular identifiers. The donors were divided into four age groups: young (average around 16 years), middle-aged (almost 40), aged (around 67) and long-lived (82). To avoid experimental bias, donors of different ages were randomly spread across the sequencing lanes. The study analyzed two additional independent replicas of 1 million unique cDNA reads from the same blood draw for two donors, one aged 18 to 30 and one aged 80 or older.

General conclusions and limits of the study: Observed TCR beta diversity per million T cells fell roughly linearly with age, and a significant reduction was already apparent by age about 38. Estimates of total diversity based on one million sequenced T cells were regarded as lower bounds and as underestimates. The long-lived group showed more naive CD4+ T cells, fewer expanded clones and increased TCR diversity than the aged group, suggesting age selection. Bulk unsorted PBMC profiling prevented conclusive comparison of naive and antigen-experienced compartments. Because donor CMV infection status was unknown, age-related changes in expanded clonotypes were potentially confounded. A strong correlation was found between observed TCR beta diversity and the percentage of naive T cells measured by flow cytometry.

Donors were 39 systemically healthy Caucasian individuals from Russia aged roughly 6 to 90 years. About 10 milliliters of peripheral blood were collected from each donor into EDTA-treated Vacutainer tubes. Ficoll-Paque density-gradient centrifugation was used to isolate PBMCs, with at least 6 million obtained per sample. Trizol reagent was used to extract total RNA from PBMCs, with at least 5 micrograms per sample. The percentages of naive CD45RAhigh/CD27high T cells were determined by flow cytometry on a PBMC aliquot from every donor. Material: blood. The clonotype originates from an elderly woman in good health. Donor details come from another sample of the same person, matched by shared clones. The rearrangement joined TRBV6-2 or TRBV6-3 to TRBJ2-5; the D gene is perhaps TRBD1, from 6 matching bases. Here is the DNA: TGTGCCAGCTCGAACCGAGGGACATGGGAGACCCAGTACTTC. It codes for CASSNRGTWETQYF.